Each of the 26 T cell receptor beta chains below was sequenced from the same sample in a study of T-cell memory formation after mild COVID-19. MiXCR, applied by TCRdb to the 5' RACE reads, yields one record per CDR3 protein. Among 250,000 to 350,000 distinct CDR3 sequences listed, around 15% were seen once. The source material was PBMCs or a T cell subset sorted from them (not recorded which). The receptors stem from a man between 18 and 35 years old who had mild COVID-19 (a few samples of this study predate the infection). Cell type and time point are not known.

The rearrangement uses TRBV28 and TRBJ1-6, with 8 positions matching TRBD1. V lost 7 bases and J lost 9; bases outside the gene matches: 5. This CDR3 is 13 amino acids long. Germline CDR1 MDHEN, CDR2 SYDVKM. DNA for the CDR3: TGTGCCAGCAAGGCAGGGGGCGGTTCACCCCTCCACTTT. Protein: CASKAGGGSPLHF.

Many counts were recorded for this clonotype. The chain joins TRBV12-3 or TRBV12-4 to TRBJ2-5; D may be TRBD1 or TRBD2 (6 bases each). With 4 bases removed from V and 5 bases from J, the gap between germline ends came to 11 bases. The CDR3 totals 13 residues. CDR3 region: CASSSQGRETQYF. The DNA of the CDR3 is TGTGCCAGCAGTTCCCAGGGGAGGGAGACCCAGTACTTC.

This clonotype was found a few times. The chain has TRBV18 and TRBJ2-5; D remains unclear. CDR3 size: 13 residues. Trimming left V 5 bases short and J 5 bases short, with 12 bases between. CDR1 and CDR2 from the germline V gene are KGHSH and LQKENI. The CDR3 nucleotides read TGTGCCAGCTCAACGGCGGCCCGGGAGACCCAGTACTTC. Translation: CASSTAARETQYF.

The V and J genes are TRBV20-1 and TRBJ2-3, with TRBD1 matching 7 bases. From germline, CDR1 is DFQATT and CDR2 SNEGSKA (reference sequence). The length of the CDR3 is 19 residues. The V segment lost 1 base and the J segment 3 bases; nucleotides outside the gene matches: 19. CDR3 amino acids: CSARAMEGWARGLTDTQYF. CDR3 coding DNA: TGCAGTGCTAGAGCTATGGAAGGGTGGGCCAGGGGGTTGACAGATACGCAGTATTTT.

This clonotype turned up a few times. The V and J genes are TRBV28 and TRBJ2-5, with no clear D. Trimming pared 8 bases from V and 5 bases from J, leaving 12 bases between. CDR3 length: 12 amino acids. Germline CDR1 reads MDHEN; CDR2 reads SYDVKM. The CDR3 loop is CASHDLGETQYF. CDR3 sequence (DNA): TGTGCCAGCCATGATTTGGGGGAGACCCAGTACTTC. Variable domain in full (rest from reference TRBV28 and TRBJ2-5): DVKVTQSSRYLVKRTGEKVFLECVQDMDHENMFWYRQDPGLGLRLIYFSYDVKMKEKGDIPEGYSVSREKKERFSLILESASTNQTSMYLCASHDLGETQYFGPGTRLLVL.

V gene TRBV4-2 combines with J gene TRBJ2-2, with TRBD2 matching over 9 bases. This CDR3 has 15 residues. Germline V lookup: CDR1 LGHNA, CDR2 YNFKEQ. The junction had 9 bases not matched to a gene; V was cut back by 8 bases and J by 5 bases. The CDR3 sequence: CASGLAGPVTGELFF. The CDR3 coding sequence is TGTGCCAGCGGGCTAGCGGGGCCCGTTACCGGGGAGCTGTTTTTT.

CDR3 in DNA: TGTGCCAGCAGTTACTCGTCTAGATGGAATGGCTACACCTTC. Protein sequence: CASSYSSRWNGYTF. The V gene is TRBV6-5, the J gene TRBJ1-2; D is unresolved. Trimming cost V 0 bases and J 6 bases, with 11 bases left between them. Germline loops: CDR1 MNHEY, CDR2 SVGAGI. The CDR3 consists of 14 residues.

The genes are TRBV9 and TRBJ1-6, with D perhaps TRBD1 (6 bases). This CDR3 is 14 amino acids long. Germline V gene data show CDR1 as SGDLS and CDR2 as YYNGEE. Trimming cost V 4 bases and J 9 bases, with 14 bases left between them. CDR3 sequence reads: CASSSGDGGSPLHF. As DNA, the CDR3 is TGTGCCAGCAGCTCAGGGGATGGCGGTTCACCCCTCCACTTT. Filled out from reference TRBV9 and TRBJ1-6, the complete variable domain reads DSGVTQTPKHLITATGQRVTLRCSPRSGDLSVYWYQQSLDQGLQFLIQYYNGEERAKGNILERFSAQQFPDLHSELNLSSLELGDSALYFCASSSGDGGSPLHFGNGTRLTVT.

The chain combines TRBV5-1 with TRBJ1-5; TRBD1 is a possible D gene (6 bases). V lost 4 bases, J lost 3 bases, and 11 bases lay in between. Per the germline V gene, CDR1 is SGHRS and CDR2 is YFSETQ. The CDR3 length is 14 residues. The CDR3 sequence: CASSPGTNNQPQHF. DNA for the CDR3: TGCGCCAGCAGCCCAGGGACAAACAATCAGCCCCAGCATTTT.

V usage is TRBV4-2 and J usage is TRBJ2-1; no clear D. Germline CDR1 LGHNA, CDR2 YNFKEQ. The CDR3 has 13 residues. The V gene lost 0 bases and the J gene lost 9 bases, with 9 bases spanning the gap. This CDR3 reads CASSQDAVREQFF. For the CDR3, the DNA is TGTGCCAGCAGCCAAGATGCCGTACGTGAGCAGTTCTTC.

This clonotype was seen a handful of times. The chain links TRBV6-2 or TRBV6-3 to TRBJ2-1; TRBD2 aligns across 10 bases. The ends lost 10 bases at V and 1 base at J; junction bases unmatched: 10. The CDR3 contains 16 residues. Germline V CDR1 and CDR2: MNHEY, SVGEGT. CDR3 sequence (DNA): TGTGCCACAGCGTCCCGAGCGGGGGGGTCCTACAATGAGCAGTTCTTC. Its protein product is CATASRAGGSYNEQFF.

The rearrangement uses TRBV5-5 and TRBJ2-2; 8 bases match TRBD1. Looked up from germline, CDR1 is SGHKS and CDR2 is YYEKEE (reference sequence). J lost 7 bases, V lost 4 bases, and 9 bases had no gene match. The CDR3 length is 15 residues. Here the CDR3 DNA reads TGTGCCAGCAGCCCCCGGACAGGGTCGATCGGGGAGCTGTTTTTT. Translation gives CASSPRTGSIGELFF.

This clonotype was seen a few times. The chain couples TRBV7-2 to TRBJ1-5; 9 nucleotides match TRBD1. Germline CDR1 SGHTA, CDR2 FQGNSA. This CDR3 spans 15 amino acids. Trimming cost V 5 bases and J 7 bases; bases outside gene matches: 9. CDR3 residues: CASSPRDRAVQPQHF. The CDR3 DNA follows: TGTGCCAGCAGCCCGAGGGACAGGGCGGTCCAGCCCCAGCATTTT.

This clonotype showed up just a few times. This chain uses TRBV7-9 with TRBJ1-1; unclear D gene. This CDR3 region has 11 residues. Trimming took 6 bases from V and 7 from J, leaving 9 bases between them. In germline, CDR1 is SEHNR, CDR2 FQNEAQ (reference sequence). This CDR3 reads CASRPGNEAFF. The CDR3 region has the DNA TGTGCCAGCAGACCGGGTAATGAAGCTTTCTTT.

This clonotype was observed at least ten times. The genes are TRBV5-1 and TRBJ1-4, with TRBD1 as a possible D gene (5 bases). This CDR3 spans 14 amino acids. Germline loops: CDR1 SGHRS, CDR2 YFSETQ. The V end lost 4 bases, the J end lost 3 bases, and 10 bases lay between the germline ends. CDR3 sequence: CASSPGRANEKLFF. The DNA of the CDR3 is TGCGCCAGCAGCCCAGGGAGGGCTAATGAAAAACTGTTTTTT.

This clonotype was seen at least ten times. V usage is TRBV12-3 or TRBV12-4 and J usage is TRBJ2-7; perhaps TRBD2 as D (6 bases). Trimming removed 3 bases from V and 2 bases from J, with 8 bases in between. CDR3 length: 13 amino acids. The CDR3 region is CASSLGLTYEQYF. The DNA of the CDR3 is TGTGCCAGCAGTTTGGGACTGACCTACGAGCAGTACTTC.

The CDR3 nucleotides read TGTGCCAGCAGTTATGGCGGGGGGGCTTACGAGCAGTACTTC. Translated, it gives CASSYGGGAYEQYF. V and J are TRBV27 and TRBJ2-7; 9 nucleotides agree with TRBD2. Germline CDR1 and CDR2: MNHEY and SMNVEV (reference sequence). The CDR3 runs to 14 residues. V shed 4 bases, J shed 4 bases, and the junction held 5 bases outside the gene matches.

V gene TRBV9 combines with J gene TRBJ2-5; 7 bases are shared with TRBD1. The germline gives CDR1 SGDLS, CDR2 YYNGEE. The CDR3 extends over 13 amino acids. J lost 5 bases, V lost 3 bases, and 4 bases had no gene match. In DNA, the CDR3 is TGTGCCAGCAGCGCGACAGGGATTGAGACCCAGTACTTC. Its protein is CASSATGIETQYF.

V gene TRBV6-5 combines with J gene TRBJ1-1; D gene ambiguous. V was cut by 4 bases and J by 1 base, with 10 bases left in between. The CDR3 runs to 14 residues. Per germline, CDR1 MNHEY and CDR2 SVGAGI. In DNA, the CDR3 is TGTGCCAGCAGTTCGATAGGGAGGAACACTGAAGCTTTCTTT. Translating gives CASSSIGRNTEAFF.

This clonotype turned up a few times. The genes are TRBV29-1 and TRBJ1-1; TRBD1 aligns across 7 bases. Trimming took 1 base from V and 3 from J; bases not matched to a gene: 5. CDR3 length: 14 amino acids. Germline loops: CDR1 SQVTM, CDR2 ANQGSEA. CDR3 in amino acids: CSVEAGGRYTEAFF. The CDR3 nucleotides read TGCAGCGTTGAAGCAGGGGGACGATACACTGAAGCTTTCTTT.

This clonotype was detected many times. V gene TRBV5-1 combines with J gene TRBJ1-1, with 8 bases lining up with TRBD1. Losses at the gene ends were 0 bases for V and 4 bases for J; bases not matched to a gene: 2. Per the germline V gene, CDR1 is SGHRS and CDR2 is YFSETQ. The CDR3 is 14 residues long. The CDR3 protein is CASSLAGGRTEAFF. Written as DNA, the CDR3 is TGCGCCAGCAGCTTGGCAGGGGGCCGCACTGAAGCTTTCTTT. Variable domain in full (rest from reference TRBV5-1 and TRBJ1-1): KAGVTQTPRYLIKTRGQQVTLSCSPISGHRSVSWYQQTPGQGLQFLFEYFSETQRNKGNFPGRFSGRQFSNSRSEMNVSTLELGDSALYLCASSLAGGRTEAFFGQGTRLTVV.

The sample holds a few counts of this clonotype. The chain's CDR3 is CASSSYRGQPGELFF. The CDR3 nucleotides read TGTGCCAGCAGCTCCTACAGGGGGCAGCCCGGGGAGCTGTTTTTT. This chain connects TRBV7-2 to TRBJ2-2; 9 bases match TRBD1. CDR1 SGHTA and CDR2 FQGNSA come from the germline V gene. V lost 4 bases and J lost 6; bases outside the gene matches: 6. The CDR3 consists of 15 residues.

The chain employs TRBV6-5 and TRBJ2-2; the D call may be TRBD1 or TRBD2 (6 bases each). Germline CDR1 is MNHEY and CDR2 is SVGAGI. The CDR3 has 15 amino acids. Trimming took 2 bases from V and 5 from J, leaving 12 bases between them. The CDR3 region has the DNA TGTGCCAGCAGTTACAGGGGGGTGGCAACCGGGGAGCTGTTTTTT. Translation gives CASSYRGVATGELFF.

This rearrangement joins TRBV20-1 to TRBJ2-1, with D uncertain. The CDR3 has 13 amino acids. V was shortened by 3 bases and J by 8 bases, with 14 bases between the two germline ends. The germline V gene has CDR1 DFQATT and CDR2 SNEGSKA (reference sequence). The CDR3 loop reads CSASNGGFDEQFF. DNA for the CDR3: TGCAGTGCTAGTAATGGCGGATTCGATGAGCAGTTCTTC.

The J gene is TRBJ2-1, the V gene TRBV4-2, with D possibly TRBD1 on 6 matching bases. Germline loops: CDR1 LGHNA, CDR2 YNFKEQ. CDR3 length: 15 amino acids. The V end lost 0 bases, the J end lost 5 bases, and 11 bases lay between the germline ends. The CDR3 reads CASSQDTWDNNEQFF. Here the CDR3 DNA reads TGTGCCAGCAGCCAAGATACGTGGGACAACAATGAGCAGTTCTTC.

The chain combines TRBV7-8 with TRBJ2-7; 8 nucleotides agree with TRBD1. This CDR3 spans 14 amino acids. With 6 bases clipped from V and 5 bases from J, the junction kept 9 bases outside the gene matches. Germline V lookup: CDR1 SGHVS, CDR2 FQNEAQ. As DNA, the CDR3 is TGTGCCAGCAGACCCGGACAGGGTCACGACGAGCAGTACTTC. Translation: CASRPGQGHDEQYF.